This T cell receptor beta chain was profiled in a study of CD8 T cells in ankylosing spondylitis. General study findings and limits: There was reportedly significant enrichment of clones that were disease-linked in matched ankylosing spondylitis synovial fluid. Apparently characteristic of ankylosing spondylitis blood was a TCR beta motif (eight highly homologous variants).

This clonotype was detected ten times or more. Its antigen is still unknown. Generation of TCR beta libraries employed quantitative 5'-RACE incorporating molecular barcodes. Via MiXCR, TCRdb re-called the 5' RACE reads, giving one row per CDR3 protein. The sample carries some 130,000 distinct CDR3 sequences, 6% to 8% recorded once. The sequence was obtained from a female donor with ankylosing spondylitis or in good health (not recorded which). What was sequenced was blood, either unsorted or a sorted T cell fraction (not recorded which).

The chain's CDR3 is CASSNQRGGLNEQFF. CDR3 DNA sequence: TGCGCCAGCAGCAACCAGCGGGGGGGCCTCAATGAGCAGTTCTTC. This chain connects TRBV5-1 to TRBJ2-1, with 10 bases identical to TRBD2. The CDR3 consists of 15 residues. Germline CDR1 SGHRS, CDR2 YFSETQ. J was trimmed by 6 bases and V by 4 bases; bases with no gene match: 7.